Presented here are 4 T cell receptor beta chains from one specimen sequenced in a study of cytomegalovirus exposure and HLA in healthy donors. Primers for the PCR totalled 60 Vbeta and 13 Jbeta. Some clones are missing from TCRdb's copy, which holds only in-frame ones; the method was immunoSEQ multiplex PCR. The sample yields some 130,000 clones, 83% seen once. The sample was PBMCs. Receptors were obtained from a girl aged 2-10 years in good health and CMV-seronegative.

The chain is built from TRBV6-1 and TRBJ2-7, with TRBD2 matching over 9 bases. V dropped 0 bases and J dropped 2; count of bases not matched to a gene: 5. The CDR3 totals 16 residues. Germline assignment: CDR1 MNHNS and CDR2 SASEGT. CDR3 amino acids: CASSEAPSGGTYEQYF. For the CDR3, the DNA is TGTGCCAGCAGTGAAGCTCCCAGCGGGGGGACCTACGAGCAGTACTTC.

The CDR3 protein is CASSAAGGPRTDNEQFF. For the CDR3, the DNA is TGTGCCAGCAGTGCAGCGGGGGGGCCCAGGACGGACAATGAGCAGTTCTTC. This chain uses TRBV27 with TRBJ2-1, with 10 bases matching TRBD2. The CDR3 has 17 amino acids. Germline CDR1 reads MNHEY; CDR2 reads SMNVEV (reference sequence). With 5 bases clipped from V and 5 bases from J, the junction kept 12 bases outside the gene matches.

This clone was seen a handful of times. This sequence joins TRBV7-3 and TRBJ2-1, with D possibly matching TRBD1 (6 bases). The CDR3 is 15 residues long. The V and J ends lost 0 bases and 2 bases respectively, with 8 bases between them. The V gene's germline CDR1 is SGHTA and CDR2 FQGTGA. CDR3 region: CASSLTPGAYNEQFF. CDR3 coding DNA: TGTGCCAGCAGCTTAACTCCAGGGGCCTACAATGAGCAGTTCTTC. Combining the CDR3 with reference TRBV7-3 and TRBJ2-1 gives the whole variable domain GAGVSQTPSNKVTEKGKYVELRCDPISGHTALYWYRQSLGQGPEFLIYFQGTGAADDSGLPNDRFFAVRPEGSVSTLKIQRTERGDSAVYLCASSLTPGAYNEQFFGPGTRLTVL.

V is TRBV7-3 and J is TRBJ2-3; the match to TRBD2 covers 7 bases. V was clipped by 5 bases and J by 2 bases; unmatched bases: 4. From germline, CDR1 is SGHTA and CDR2 FQGTGA. The CDR3 extends over 14 amino acids. This chain's CDR3 is CASSISGHTDTQYF. CDR3 DNA sequence: TGTGCCAGCAGCATTAGCGGGCACACAGATACGCAGTATTTT.